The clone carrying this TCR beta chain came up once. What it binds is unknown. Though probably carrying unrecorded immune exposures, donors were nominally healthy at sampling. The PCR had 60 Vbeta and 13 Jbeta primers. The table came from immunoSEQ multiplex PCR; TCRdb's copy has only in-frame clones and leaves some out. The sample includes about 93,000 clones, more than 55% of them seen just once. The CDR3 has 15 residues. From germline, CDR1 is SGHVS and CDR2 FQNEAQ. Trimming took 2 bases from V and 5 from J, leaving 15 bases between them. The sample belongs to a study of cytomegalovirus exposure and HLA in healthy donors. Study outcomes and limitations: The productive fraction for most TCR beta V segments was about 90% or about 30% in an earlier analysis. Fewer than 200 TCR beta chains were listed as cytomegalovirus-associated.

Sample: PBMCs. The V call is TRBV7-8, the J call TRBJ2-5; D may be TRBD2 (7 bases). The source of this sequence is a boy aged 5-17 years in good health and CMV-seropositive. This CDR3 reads CASSLWAGAEETQYF. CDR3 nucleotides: TGTGCCAGCAGCTTATGGGCGGGGGCGGAGGAGACCCAGTACTTC.